This paragraph covers one T cell receptor beta chain sequence. The data stem from a study of blood T cells in healthy people across ages. Trimming cost V 5 bases and J 2 bases; bases outside gene matches: 8. The CDR3 sequence is 15 residues long. Sample-barcoded 5' priming and a J-beta primer mix drove a second PCR of roughly 7 to 11 cycles. One entry per CDR3 protein results from TCRdb running MiXCR on the 5' RACE reads. The sample includes hundreds of thousands of distinct CDR3 sequences, over 25% of them seen just once. The sample was also reused in another study, on T cells of mothers and their children.

The rearrangement joins TRBV12-3 or TRBV12-4 to TRBJ2-5, with TRBD2 matching over 7 bases. This clonotype was sampled from a boy under 10 years old in good health. Sequenced: blood. The CDR3 sequence is CASSPRGDLQETQYF. CDR3 bases: TGTGCCAGCAGTCCACGGGGGGACCTACAAGAGACCCAGTACTTC.